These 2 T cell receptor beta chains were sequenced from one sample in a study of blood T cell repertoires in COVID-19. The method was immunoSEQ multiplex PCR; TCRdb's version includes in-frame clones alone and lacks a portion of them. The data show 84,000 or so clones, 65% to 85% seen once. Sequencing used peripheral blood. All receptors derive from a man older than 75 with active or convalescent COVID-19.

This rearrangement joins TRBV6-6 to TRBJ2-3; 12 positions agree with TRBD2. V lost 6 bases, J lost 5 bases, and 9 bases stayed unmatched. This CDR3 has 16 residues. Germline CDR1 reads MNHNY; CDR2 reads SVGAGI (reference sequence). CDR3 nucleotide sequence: TGTGCCAGCAGCTACGGACTAGCGGGACGGGGAGATACGCAGTATTTT. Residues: CASSYGLAGRGDTQYF.

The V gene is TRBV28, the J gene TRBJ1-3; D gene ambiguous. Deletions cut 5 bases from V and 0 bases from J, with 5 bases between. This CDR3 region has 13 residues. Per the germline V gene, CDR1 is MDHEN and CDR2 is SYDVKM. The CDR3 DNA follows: TGTGCCAGCAGTGGGCCCTCTGGAAACACCATATATTTT. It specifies CASSGPSGNTIYF.